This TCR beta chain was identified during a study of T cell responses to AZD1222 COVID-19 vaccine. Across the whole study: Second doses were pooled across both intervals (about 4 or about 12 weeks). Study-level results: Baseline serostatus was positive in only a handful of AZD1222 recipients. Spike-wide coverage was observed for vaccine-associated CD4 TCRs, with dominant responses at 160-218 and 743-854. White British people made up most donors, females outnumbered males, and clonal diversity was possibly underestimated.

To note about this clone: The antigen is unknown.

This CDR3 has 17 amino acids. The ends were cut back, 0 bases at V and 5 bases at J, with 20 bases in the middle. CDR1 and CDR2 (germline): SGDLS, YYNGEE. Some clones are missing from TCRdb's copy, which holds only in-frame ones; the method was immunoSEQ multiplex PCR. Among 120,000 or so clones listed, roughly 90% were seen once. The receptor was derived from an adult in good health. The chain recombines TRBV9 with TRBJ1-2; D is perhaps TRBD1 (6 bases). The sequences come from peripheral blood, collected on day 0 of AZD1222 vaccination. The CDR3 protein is CASSVEWGGDRLYGYTF. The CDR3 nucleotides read TGTGCCAGCAGCGTAGAATGGGGAGGAGACAGGCTTTATGGCTACACCTTC.